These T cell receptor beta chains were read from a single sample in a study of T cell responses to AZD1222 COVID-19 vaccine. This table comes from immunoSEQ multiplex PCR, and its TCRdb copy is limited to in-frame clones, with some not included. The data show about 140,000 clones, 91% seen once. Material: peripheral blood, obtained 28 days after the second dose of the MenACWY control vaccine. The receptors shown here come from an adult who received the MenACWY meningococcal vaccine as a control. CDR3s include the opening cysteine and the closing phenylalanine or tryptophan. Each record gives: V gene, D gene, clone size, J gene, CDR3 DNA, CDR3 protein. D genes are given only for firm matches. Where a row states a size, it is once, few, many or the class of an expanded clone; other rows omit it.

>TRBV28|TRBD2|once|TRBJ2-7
TGTGCCAGCAGTCTAGCGGGCCTAACCTACGAGCAGTACTTC
CASSLAGLTYEQYF
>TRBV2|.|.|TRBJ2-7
TGTGCCAGCAGTGAGCTAGTCAACGAGCAGTACTTC
CASSELVNEQYF
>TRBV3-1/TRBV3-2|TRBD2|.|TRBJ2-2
TGTGCCAGCAGCCAAAGTCGCCTAGCGGGACACACCGGGGAGCTGTTTTTT
CASSQSRLAGHTGELFF
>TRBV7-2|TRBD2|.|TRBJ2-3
TGTGCCAGCAGTACTGGGACTAGCGGGGGGGTAGATACGCAGTATTTT
CASSTGTSGGVDTQYF
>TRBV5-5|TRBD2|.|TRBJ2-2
TGTGCCAGCAGCTTGGCTGGCGGGGGGGGCACCGGGGAGCTGTTTTTT
CASSLAGGGGTGELFF
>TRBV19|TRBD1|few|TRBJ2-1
TGTGCCAGTAGCGGGACAGGGGGGTACAATGAGCAGTTCTTC
CASSGTGGYNEQFF
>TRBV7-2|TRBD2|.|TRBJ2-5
TGTGCCAGCAGCACTAGCGGGGGGTCACAAGAGACCCAGTACTTC
CASSTSGGSQETQYF
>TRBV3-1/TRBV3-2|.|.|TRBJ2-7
TGTGCCAGCAGCATGGACAGCTTCTACGAGCAGTACTTC
CASSMDSFYEQYF
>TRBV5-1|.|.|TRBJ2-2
TGCGCCAGCAGCTTGGCGTTGGGCAACACCGGGGAGCTGTTTTTT
CASSLALGNTGELFF
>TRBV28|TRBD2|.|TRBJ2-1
TGTGCCAGCAGTTCCACCGGACTAGCGGCCTACAATGAGCAGTTCTTC
CASSSTGLAAYNEQFF
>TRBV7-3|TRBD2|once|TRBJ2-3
TGTGCCAGCAGCTCCCCGACTAGCGGGAGGGCCGGAGATACGCAGTATTTT
CASSSPTSGRAGDTQYF
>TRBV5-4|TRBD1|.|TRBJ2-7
TGTGCCAGCAGCCAGGGATCCGGGACAGGGGTTTCCTACGAGCAGTACTTC
CASSQGSGTGVSYEQYF
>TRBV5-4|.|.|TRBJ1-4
TGTGCCAGCAGCTTGGGAGGCTTTAATGAAAAACTGTTTTTT
CASSLGGFNEKLFF
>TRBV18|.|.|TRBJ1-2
TGTGCCAGCTCACTAGCGCAAAATCCTGGGTATGGCTACACCTTC
CASSLAQNPGYGYTF
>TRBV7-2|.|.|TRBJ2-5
TGTGCCAGCAGCTTCCCATGGGGTTCTGAGACCCAGTACTTC
CASSFPWGSETQYF
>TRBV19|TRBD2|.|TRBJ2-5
TGTGCCAGTAGTGCTCGACTAGCTGGGCTTTTCGAAGAGACCCAGTACTTC
CASSARLAGLFEETQYF
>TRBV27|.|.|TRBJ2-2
TGTGCCAGCAGTTTTCGTCTGAGGACCGGGGAGCTGTTTTTT
CASSFRLRTGELFF
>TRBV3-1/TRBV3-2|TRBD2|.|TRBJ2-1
TGTGCCAGCAGTCGTGCGGGAGTGGATGAGCAGTTCTTC
CASSRAGVDEQFF
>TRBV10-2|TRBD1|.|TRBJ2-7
TGCGCCACCCAGACGGGGACAGGGGTCGAGCAGTACTTC
CATQTGTGVEQYF
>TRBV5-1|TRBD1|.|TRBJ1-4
TGCGCCAGCAGCTCCCGCCAGGGGGATGAAAAACTGTTTTTT
CASSSRQGDEKLFF
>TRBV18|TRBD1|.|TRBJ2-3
TGTGCCAGCTCATATCCGGGACAGGGGTTAGGAGATACGCAGTATTTT
CASSYPGQGLGDTQYF
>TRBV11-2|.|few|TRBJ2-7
TGTGCCAGCAGCGGCTTACGGGCGAGCTCCTACGAGCAGTACTTC
CASSGLRASSYEQYF
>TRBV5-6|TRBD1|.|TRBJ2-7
TGTGCCAGCAGCTTGGGCGGACAGGGCTACGAGCAGTACTTC
CASSLGGQGYEQYF
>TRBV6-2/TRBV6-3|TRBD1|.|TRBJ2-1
TGTGCCAGCAGTTACTCTTTGGACAGGGGCTACAATGAGCAGTTCTTC
CASSYSLDRGYNEQFF
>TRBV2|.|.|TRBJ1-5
TGTGCCAGCAGTGGACAGAGTAATCAGCCCCAGCATTTT
CASSGQSNQPQHF
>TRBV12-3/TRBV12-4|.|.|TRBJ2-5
TGTGCCAGCAGTATTCAGGGAAGGGAGACCCAGTACTTC
CASSIQGRETQYF
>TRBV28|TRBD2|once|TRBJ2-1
TGTGCCAGCAGTCCGGGGGGGTCCTACAATGAGCAGTTCTTC
CASSPGGSYNEQFF
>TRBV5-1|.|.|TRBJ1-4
TGCGCCAGCAGCTTGGGGCAGGCGGGGGGTGAAAAACTGTTTTTT
CASSLGQAGGEKLFF
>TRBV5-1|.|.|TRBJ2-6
TGCGCCAGCAGCTTGGTTGGTGCCTCTGGGGCCAACGTCCTGACTTTC
CASSLVGASGANVLTF
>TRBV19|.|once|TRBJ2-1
TGTGCCAGTAGTATACGGGCCTGGCAGTTCTTC
CASSIRAWQFF
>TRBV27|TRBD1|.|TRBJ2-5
TGTGCCAGCAGTTTAGGGACAGCGAAAGAGACCCAGTACTTC
CASSLGTAKETQYF
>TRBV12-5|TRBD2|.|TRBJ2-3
TGTGCTAGGGAGAGACTAGCGGGCACAGATACGCAGTATTTT
CARERLAGTDTQYF
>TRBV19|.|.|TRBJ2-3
TGTGCCAGTAGTCAAGGGGCCGTTCGAGATACGCAGTATTTT
CASSQGAVRDTQYF
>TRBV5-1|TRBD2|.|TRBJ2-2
TGCGCCAGCAGCACCGGGACTAGCAAAACCGGGGAGCTGTTTTTT
CASSTGTSKTGELFF
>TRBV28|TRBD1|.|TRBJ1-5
TGTGCCAGCAGCCAAGACAGGGAGGATCAGCCCCAGCATTTT
CASSQDREDQPQHF
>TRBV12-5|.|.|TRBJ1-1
TGTGCTAGTGGTTTGACAGCGGTTGCGAACACTGAAGCTTTCTTT
CASGLTAVANTEAFF
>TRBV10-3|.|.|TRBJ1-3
TGTGCCATCAGTGGAGGCACTAGCTCTGGAAACACCATATATTTT
CAISGGTSSGNTIYF
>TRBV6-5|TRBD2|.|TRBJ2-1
TGTGCCAGCAGTTACTTTATAGCGGGAGTTAGCAATGAGCAGTTCTTC
CASSYFIAGVSNEQFF
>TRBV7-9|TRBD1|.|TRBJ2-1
TGTGCCAGCAGCTTAGCGGGACAGCGAGCTCACAATGAGCAGTTCTTC
CASSLAGQRAHNEQFF
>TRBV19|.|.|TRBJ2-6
TGTGCCAGTAGTCCCTATCAGGGCTCTGGGGCCAACGTCCTGACTTTC
CASSPYQGSGANVLTF
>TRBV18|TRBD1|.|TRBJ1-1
TGTGCCAGCTCATTCGAAGGCGGACAGGGTTTTTTCGTGGCTTTCTTT
CASSFEGGQGFFVAFF
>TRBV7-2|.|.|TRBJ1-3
TGTGCCAGCAGCCCGCAGAGCTCTGGAAACACCATATATTTT
CASSPQSSGNTIYF
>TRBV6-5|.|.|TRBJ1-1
TGTGCCAGCAGTTCTCCAGGGTCGTTGAACACTGAAGCTTTCTTT
CASSSPGSLNTEAFF
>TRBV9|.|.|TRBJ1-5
TGTGCCAGCAGCGTAGATGTGGGGGCTCAGCCCCAGCATTTT
CASSVDVGAQPQHF
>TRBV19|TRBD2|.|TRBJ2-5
TGTGCCAGTGCGCCTAGGCGGGAGGGAGAGACCCAGTACTTC
CASAPRREGETQYF
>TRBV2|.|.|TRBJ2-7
TGTGCCAGCAGTGACCAGGGGTCATCCTACGAGCAGTACTTC
CASSDQGSSYEQYF
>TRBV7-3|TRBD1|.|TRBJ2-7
TGTGCCAGCAGCTTAACTTCACAGGGGGGCGAGCAGTACTTC
CASSLTSQGGEQYF
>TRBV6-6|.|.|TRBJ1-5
TGTGCCAGCAGTTACTCATGGGCAGGGGAGGATCAGCCCCAGCATTTT
CASSYSWAGEDQPQHF
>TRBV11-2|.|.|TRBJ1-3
TGTGCCAGCAGCTTGAGTGCTGGAAACACCATATATTTT
CASSLSAGNTIYF
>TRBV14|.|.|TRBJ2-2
TGTGCCAGCAGCCAAGGGTGGGCCGGGGAGCTGTTTTTT
CASSQGWAGELFF
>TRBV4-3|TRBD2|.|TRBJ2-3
TGCGCCAGCAGCCAGGTGTTTTGGGCGGGAGGGCCGGGCACAGATACGCAGTATTTT
CASSQVFWAGGPGTDTQYF
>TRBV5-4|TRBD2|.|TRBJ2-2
TGTGCCAGCAGCTTGGACACTAGCGGGAACGGGGAGCTGTTTTTT
CASSLDTSGNGELFF
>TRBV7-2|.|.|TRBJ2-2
TGTGCCAGCAGCTTCCGAGTTTCGGGCGGGGAGCTGTTTTTT
CASSFRVSGGELFF
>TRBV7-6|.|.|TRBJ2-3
TGTGCCAGCAGCCCCCAACCACCCATAAGGGCCAGCACAGATACGCAGTATTTT
CASSPQPPIRASTDTQYF
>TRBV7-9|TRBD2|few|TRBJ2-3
TGTGCCAGCAGCTTAGCGGCGGGAGTCGCAGATACGCAGTATTTT
CASSLAAGVADTQYF
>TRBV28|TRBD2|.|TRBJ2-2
TGTGCCAGCAGTTTACCCGGACTAGCGGGGGTCGGGGGCACCGGGGAGCTGTTTTTT
CASSLPGLAGVGGTGELFF
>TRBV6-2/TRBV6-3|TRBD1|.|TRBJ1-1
TGTGCCAGCAGTTCGGGACAGGGGATCATGAACACTGAAGCTTTCTTT
CASSSGQGIMNTEAFF
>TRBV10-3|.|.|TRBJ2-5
TGTGCCACCCGGGCGGGCCAAGAGACCCAGTACTTC
CATRAGQETQYF
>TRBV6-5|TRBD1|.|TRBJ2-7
TGTGCCAGCAGTTACTCGATCGGGCAGGGGGCCTACGAGCAGTACTTC
CASSYSIGQGAYEQYF